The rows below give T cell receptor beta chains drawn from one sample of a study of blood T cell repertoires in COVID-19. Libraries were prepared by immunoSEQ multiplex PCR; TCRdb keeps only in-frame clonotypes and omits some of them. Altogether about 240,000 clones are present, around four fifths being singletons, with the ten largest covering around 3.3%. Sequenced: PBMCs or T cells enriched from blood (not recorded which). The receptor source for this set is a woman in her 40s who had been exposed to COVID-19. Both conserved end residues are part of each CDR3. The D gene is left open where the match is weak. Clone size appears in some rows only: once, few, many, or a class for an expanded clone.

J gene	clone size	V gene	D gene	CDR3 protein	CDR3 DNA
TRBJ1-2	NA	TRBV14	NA	CASSRTANYGYTF	TGTGCCAGCAGCAGGACAGCTAACTATGGCTACACCTTC
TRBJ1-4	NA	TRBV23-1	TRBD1	CASTDRDKLFF	TGCGCCAGCACCGACAGGGACAAACTGTTTTTT
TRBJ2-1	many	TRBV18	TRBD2	CASSPLREIYNEQFF	TGTGCCAGCTCACCATTGCGGGAGATATACAATGAGCAGTTCTTC
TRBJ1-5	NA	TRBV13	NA	CASSLGGGSNQPQHF	TGTGCCAGCAGCTTAGGCGGCGGTAGCAATCAGCCCCAGCATTTT
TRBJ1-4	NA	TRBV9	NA	CASSVYRATNEKLFF	TGTGCCAGCAGCGTGTACAGGGCAACTAATGAAAAACTGTTTTTT
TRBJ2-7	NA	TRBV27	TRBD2	CASSLSSGGYEQYF	TGTGCCAGCAGTTTATCTAGCGGGGGTTACGAGCAGTACTTC
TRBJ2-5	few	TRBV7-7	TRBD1	CASSPLGDRQETQYF	TGTGCTAGCAGCCCCCTAGGGGACAGACAAGAGACCCAGTACTTC
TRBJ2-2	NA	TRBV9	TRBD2	CASSVEGGGNTGELFF	TGTGCCAGCAGCGTAGAAGGCGGGGGGAACACCGGGGAGCTGTTTTTT
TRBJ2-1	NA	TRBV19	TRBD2	CASRTSGGAGNEQFF	TGTGCCAGCCGGACTAGCGGGGGAGCCGGCAATGAGCAGTTCTTC
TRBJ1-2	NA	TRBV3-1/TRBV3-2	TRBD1	CASSQGGQENYGYTF	TGTGCCAGCAGCCAAGGGGGACAGGAAAACTATGGCTACACCTTC
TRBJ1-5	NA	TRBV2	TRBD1	CASSELDRVNQPQHF	TGTGCCAGCAGTGAGCTGGACAGGGTGAATCAGCCCCAGCATTTT
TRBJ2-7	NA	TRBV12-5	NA	CASGWGDSYEQYF	TGTGCTAGTGGTTGGGGGGACAGCTACGAGCAGTACTTC
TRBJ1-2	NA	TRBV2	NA	CASREGYYGYTF	TGTGCCAGCCGGGAGGGCTACTATGGCTACACCTTC
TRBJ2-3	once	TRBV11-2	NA	CASSLGPSTATDTQYF	TGTGCCAGCAGCCTAGGGCCCTCGACAGCCACAGATACGCAGTATTTT
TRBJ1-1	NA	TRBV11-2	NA	CASTRGGENTEAFF	TGTGCCAGCACCCGGGGAGGGGAGAACACTGAAGCTTTCTTT
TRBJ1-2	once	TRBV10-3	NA	CAISESSRQGFNYGYTF	TGTGCCATCAGTGAGTCGAGTAGGCAGGGCTTCAACTATGGCTACACCTTC
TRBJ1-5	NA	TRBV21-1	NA	CASSKALQGQWSPDQPQHF	TGTGCCAGCAGCAAAGCGCTTCAAGGACAGTGGAGCCCAGATCAGCCCCAGCATTTT
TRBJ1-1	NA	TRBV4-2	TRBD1	CASSQDRGTGGAEAFF	TGTGCCAGCAGCCAAGATCGGGGGACAGGGGGCGCTGAAGCTTTCTTT
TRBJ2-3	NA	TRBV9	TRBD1	CASSERGTGTDTQYF	TGTGCCAGCAGCGAGCGAGGGACAGGCACAGATACGCAGTATTTT
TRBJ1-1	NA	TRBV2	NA	CASRRGMVAFF	TGTGCCTCCCGACGGGGAATGGTAGCTTTCTTT
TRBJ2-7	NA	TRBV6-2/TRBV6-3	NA	CASSYYSDEQYF	TGTGCCAGCAGTTATTATTCGGACGAGCAGTACTTC
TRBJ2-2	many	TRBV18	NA	CASSLSNTGELFF	TGTGCCAGCTCGCTATCGAACACCGGGGAGCTGTTTTTT
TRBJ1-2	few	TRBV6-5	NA	CASSYSISSGDYTF	TGTGCCAGCAGTTACTCGATCTCATCAGGGGACTACACCTTC